This T cell receptor (beta chain) was identified during a study of OX40 agonist ivuxolimab in advanced cancers. CDR3 size: 14 residues. Germline V gene lookup returns CDR1 SGHTA and CDR2 FQGNSA. V lost 1 base to trimming and J lost 5 bases, with 11 bases between them. Points from the study as a whole: Clones of CD4+ and CD8+ blood T cells grew by week 6 at doses of 0.1 to 3.0 mg/kg. The study did not work out the antigen specificity of the expanded peripheral T cells.

Autoimmune disease history or systemic immunosuppression disqualified patients. Only in-frame clones appear in the TCRdb table, and some are missing; sequencing was by immunoSEQ multiplex PCR. This table holds tens of thousands of clones, 75% to 90% found once. With respect to this clone: Its specificity is unknown.

The genes are TRBV7-2 and TRBJ1-1; D possibly corresponds to TRBD1 (5 bases). The sequence came from an adult with an advanced solid tumor such as melanoma, head and neck, liver or kidney cancer. Sequenced here: CD4+ or CD8+ T cells sorted from blood, sampled in a trial of the OX40 agonist ivuxolimab. The CDR3 DNA reads TGTGCCAGCAGCTTAGGTGGGACGGGAACTGAAGCTTTCTTT. This sequence encodes CASSLGGTGTEAFF.